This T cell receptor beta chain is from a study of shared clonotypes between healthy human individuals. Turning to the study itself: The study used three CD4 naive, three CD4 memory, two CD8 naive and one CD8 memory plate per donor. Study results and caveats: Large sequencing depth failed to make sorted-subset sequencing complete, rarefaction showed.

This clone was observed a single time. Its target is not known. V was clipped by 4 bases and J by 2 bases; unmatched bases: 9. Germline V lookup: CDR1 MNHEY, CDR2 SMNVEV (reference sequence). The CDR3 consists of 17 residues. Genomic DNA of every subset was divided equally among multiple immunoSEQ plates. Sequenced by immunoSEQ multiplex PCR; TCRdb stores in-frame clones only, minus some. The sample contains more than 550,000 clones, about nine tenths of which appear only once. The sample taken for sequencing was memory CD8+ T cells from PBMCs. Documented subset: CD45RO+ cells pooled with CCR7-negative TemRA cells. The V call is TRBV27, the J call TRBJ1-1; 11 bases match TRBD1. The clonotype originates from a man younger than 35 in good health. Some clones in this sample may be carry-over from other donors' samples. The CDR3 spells CASSSGQGANVNTEAFF. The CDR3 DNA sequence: TGTGCCAGCAGTTCAGGACAGGGGGCGAATGTAAACACTGAAGCTTTCTTT.